The entry below describes one T cell receptor (beta chain). The data are from a study of blood T cell repertoires in COVID-19. Study background: Both acute and convalescent COVID-19 samples were obtained from the United States, Italy and Spain. T cells, B-cell-depleted T cells, or PBMCs provided the cDNA or gDNA that served as material.

The method was immunoSEQ multiplex PCR; TCRdb's version includes in-frame clones alone and lacks a portion of them. This table holds roughly 230,000 clones, 80% to 90% found once. The germline CDR1 and CDR2 sequences are SGHNT and YENEEA. The CDR3 is 14 amino acids. V was clipped by 8 bases and J by 3 bases, with 14 bases between them. The rearrangement joins TRBV11-3 to TRBJ1-5; D remains unclear. The source material was peripheral blood. The source of this sequence is a woman in her forties who had recovered from COVID-19. The CDR3, as DNA: TGTGCCAGCGTGGGAGGGAGGACCAATCAGCCCCAGCATTTT. As protein: CASVGGRTNQPQHF.